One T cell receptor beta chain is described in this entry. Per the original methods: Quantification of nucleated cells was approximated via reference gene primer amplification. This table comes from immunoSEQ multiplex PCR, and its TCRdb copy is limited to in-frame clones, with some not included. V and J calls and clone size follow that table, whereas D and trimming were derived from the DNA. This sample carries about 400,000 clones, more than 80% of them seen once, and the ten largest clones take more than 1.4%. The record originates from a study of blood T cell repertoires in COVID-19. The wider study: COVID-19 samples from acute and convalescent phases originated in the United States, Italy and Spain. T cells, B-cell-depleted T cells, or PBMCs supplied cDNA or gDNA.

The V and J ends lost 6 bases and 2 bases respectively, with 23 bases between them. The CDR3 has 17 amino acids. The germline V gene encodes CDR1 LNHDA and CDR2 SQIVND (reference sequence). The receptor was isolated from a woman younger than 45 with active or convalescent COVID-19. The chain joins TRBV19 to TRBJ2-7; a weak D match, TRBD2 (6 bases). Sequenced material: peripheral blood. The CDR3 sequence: CASSPHLGSGEPYEQYF. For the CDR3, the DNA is TGTGCCAGTAGCCCCCACCTCGGGAGCGGAGAGCCCTACGAGCAGTACTTC.